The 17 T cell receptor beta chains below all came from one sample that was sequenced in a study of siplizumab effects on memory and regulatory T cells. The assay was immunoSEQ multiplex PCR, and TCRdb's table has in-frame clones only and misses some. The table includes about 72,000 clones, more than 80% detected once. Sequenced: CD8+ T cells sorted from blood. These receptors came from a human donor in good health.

This CDR3 reads CASSYGSASPGETQYF. The DNA of the CDR3 is TGTGCCAGCAGTTACGGCTCGGCCAGTCCGGGGGAGACCCAGTACTTC. The chain carries TRBV6-5 and TRBJ2-5; maybe TRBD2 (5 bases). Germline values: CDR1 MNHEY, CDR2 SVGAGI. There are 16 residues in the CDR3. V was clipped by 2 bases and J by 5 bases, with 18 bases between them.

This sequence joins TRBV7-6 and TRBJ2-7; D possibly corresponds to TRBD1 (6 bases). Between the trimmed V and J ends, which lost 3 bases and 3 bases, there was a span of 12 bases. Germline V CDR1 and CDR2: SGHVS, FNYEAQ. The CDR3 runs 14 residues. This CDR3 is CASSLAGDSYEQYF. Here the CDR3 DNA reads TGTGCCAGCAGCTTGGCAGGGGATAGCTACGAGCAGTACTTC. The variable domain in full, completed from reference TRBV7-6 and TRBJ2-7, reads GAGVSQSPRYKVTKRGQDVALRCDPISGHVSLYWYRQALGQGPEFLTYFNYEAQQDKSGLPNDRFSAERPEGSISTLTIQRTEQRDSAMYRCASSLAGDSYEQYFGPGTRLTVT.

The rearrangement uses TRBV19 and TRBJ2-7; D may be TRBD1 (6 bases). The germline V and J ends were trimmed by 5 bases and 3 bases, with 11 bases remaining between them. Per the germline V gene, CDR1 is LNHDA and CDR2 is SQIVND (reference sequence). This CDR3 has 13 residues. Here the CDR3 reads CASSPDRYYEQYF. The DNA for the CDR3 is TGTGCCAGTAGTCCCGACAGGTACTACGAGCAGTACTTC.

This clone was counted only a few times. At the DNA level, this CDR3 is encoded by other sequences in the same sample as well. DNA for the CDR3: TGTGCCAGTAGTATTGGGATGAACACTGAAGCTTTCTTT. Its protein product is CASSIGMNTEAFF. This chain joins TRBV19 and TRBJ1-1; D unclear. Trimming shortened V by 3 bases and J by 0 bases, and 5 bases separated the two germline ends. Germline CDR1 reads LNHDA; CDR2 reads SQIVND (reference sequence). The length of the CDR3 is 13 residues.

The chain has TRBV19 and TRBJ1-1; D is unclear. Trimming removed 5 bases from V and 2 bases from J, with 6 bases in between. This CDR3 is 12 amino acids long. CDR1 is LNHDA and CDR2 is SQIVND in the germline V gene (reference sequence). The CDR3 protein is CASSEINTEAFF. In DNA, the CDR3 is TGTGCCAGTAGTGAGATAAACACTGAAGCTTTCTTT.

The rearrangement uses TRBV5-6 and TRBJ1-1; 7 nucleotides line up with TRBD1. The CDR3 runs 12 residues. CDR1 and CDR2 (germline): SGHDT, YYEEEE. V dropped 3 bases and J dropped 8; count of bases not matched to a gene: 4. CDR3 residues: CASSSTGPEAFF. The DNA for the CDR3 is TGTGCCAGCAGCTCGACAGGGCCCGAAGCTTTCTTT.

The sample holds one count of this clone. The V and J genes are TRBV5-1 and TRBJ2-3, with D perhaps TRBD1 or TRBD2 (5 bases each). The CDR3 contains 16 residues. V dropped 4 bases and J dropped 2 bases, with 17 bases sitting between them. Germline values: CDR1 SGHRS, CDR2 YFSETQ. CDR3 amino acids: CASSGWDRRLTDTQYF. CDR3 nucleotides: TGCGCCAGCAGCGGCTGGGACCGAAGACTCACAGATACGCAGTATTTT.

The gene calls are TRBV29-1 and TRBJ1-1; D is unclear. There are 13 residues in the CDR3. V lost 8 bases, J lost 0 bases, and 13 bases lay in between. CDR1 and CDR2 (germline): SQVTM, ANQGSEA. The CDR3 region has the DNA TGCAGCATTGTCCCTCTTATGAACACTGAAGCTTTCTTT. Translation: CSIVPLMNTEAFF. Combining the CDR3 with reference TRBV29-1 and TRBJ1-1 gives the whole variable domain SAVISQKPSRDICQRGTSLTIQCQVDSQVTMMFWYRQQPGQSLTLIATANQGSEATYESGFVIDKFPISRPNLTFSTLTVSNMSPEDSSIYLCSIVPLMNTEAFFGQGTRLTVV.

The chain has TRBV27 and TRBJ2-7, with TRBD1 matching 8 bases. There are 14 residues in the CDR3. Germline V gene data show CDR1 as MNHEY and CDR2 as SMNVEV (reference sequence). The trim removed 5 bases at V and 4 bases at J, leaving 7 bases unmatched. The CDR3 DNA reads TGTGCCAGCAGTACATCGGACAGGGCATACGAGCAGTACTTC. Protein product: CASSTSDRAYEQYF.

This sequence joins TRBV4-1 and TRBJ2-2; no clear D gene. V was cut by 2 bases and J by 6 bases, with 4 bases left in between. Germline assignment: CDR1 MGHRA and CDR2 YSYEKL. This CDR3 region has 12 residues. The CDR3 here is CASSQLSGELFF. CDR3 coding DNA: TGCGCCAGCAGCCAACTCTCCGGGGAGCTGTTTTTT.

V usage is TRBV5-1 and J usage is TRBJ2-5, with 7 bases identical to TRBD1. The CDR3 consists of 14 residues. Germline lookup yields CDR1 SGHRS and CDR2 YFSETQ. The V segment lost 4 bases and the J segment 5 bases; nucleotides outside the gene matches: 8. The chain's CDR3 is CASSPVGDSETQYF. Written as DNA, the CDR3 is TGCGCCAGCAGCCCGGTGGGGGACAGCGAGACCCAGTACTTC.

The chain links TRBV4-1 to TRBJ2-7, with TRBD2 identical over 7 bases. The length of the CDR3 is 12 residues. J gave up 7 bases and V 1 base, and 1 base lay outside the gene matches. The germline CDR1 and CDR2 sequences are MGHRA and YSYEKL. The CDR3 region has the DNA TGCGCCAGCAGCCAAGGGGGGGGAGAGCAGTACTTC. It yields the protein CASSQGGGEQYF.

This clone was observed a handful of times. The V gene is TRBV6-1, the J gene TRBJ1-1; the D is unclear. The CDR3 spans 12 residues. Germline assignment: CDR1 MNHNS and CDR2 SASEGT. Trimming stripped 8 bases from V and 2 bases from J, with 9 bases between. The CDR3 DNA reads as TGTGCCAGCTTATTCGGTAACACTGAAGCTTTCTTT. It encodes CASLFGNTEAFF.

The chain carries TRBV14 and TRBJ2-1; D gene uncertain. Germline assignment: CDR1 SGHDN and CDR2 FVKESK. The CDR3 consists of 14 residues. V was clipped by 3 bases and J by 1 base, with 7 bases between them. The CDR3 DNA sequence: TGTGCCAGCAGCCATATAGTGTCCTACAATGAGCAGTTCTTC. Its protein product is CASSHIVSYNEQFF.

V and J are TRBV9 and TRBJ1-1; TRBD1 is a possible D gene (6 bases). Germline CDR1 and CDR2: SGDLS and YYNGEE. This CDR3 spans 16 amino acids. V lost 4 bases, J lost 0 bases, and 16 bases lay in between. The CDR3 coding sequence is TGTGCCAGCAGCCCGTTCGGAGGGGGTTTGAACACTGAAGCTTTCTTT. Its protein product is CASSPFGGGLNTEAFF.

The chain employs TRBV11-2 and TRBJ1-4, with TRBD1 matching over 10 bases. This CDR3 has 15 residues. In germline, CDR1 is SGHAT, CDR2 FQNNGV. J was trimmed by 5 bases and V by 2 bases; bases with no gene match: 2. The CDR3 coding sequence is TGTGCCAGCAGCTTATGGGACAGGGGAAATGAAAAACTGTTTTTT. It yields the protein CASSLWDRGNEKLFF.

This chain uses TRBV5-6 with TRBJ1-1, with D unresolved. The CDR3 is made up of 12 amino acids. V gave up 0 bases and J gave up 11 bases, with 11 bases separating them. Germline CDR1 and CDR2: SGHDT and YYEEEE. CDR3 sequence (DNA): TGTGCCAGCAGCTTGGTTGCGGGGTCCGCTTTCTTT. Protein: CASSLVAGSAFF.